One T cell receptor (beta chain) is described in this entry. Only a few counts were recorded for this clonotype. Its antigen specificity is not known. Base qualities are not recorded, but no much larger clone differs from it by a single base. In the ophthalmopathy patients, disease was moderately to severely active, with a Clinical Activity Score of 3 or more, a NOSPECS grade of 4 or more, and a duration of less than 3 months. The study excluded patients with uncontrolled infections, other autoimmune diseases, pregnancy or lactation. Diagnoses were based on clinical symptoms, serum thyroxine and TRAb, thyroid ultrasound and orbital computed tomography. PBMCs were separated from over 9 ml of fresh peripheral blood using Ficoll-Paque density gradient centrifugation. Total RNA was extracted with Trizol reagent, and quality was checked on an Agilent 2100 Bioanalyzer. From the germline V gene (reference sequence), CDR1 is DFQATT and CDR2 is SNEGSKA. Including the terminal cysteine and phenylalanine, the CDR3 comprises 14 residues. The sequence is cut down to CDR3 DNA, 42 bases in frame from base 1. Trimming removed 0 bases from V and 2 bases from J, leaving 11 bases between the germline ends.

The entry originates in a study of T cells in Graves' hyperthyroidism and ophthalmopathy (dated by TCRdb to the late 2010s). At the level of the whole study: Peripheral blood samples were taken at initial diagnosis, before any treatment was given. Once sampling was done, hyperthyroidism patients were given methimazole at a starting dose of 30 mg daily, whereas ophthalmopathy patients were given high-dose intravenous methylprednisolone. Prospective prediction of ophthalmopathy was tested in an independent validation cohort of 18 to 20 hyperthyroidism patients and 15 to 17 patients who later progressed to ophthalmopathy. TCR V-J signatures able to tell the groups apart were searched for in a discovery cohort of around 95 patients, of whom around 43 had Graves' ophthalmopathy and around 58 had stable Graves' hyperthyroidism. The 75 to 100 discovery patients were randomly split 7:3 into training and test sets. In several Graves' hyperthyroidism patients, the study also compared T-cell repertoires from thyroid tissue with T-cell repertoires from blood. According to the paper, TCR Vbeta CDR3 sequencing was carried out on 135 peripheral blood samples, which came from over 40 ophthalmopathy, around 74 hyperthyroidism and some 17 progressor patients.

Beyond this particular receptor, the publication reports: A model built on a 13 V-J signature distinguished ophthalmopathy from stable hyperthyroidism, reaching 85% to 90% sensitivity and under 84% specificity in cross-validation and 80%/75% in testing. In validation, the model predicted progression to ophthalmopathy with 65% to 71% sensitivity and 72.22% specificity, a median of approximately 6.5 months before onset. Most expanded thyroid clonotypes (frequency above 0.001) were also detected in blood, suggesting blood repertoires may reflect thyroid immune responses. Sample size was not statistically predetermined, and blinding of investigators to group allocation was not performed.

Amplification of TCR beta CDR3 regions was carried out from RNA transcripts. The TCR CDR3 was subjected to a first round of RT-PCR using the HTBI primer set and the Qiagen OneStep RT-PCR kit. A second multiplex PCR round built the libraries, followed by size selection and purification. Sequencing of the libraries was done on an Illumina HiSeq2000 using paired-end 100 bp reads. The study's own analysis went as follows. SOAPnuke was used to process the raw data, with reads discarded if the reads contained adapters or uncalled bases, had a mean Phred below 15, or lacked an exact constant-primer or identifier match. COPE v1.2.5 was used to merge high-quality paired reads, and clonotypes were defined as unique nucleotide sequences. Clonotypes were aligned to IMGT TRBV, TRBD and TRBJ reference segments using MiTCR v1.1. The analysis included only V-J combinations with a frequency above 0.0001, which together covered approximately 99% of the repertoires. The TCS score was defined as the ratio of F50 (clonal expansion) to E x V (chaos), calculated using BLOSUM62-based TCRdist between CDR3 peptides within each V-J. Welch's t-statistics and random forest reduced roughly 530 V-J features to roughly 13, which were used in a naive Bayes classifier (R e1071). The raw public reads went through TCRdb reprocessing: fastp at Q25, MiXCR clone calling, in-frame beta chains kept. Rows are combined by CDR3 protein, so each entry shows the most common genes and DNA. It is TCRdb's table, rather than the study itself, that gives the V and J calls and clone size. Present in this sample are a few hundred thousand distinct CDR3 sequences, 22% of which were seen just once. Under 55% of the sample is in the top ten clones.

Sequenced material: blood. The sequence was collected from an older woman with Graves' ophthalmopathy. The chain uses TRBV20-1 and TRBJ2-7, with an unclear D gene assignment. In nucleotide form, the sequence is TGCAGTGCTAGAGATGGCCGCTACACCTACGAGCAGTACTTC. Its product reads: CSARDGRYTYEQYF.